A single sample gave rise to the 13 T cell receptor beta chains below, sequenced in a study of blood T cell repertoires in COVID-19. Generated by immunoSEQ multiplex PCR, the TCRdb table keeps only in-frame clones and is missing some. The table lists around 130,000 clones, more than 80% of them singletons. The sequenced sample consisted of PBMCs or T cells enriched from blood (not recorded which). The receptors were gathered from a young woman who had been exposed to COVID-19.

The chain recombines TRBV2 with TRBJ1-5, with a possible D match to TRBD1 (6 bases). V was clipped by 2 bases and J by 5 bases, with 13 bases between them. Germline assignment: CDR1 SNHLY and CDR2 FYNNEI. The CDR3 runs to 15 residues. Here the CDR3 reads CASSESQGGYQPQHF. The DNA of the CDR3 is TGTGCCAGCAGTGAATCACAGGGTGGTTATCAGCCCCAGCATTTT.

The CDR3 DNA sequence: TGTGCCAGCAGTTACTCGTGGGCAGAGGAGCTGTTTTTT. Translating it yields CASSYSWAEELFF. The chain carries TRBV6-5 and TRBJ2-2, with D hard to call. V dropped 0 bases and J dropped 10 bases, with 9 bases sitting between them. This CDR3 is 13 amino acids long. CDR1 and CDR2 from the germline V gene are MNHEY and SVGAGI.

The V and J genes are TRBV7-2 and TRBJ2-7, with 7 bases aligning to TRBD2. The CDR3 spans 15 residues. Per the germline V gene, CDR1 is SGHTA and CDR2 is FQGNSA. V was pared by 5 bases and J by 1 base, with 8 bases of the junction left unmatched. The chain's CDR3 is CASSTGSGKSYEQYF. The CDR3 DNA sequence: TGTGCCAGCAGCACGGGGAGCGGGAAGTCCTACGAGCAGTACTTC.

The chain combines TRBV19 with TRBJ2-7; the D is unclear. Trimming left V 1 base short and J 2 bases short, with 6 bases between. CDR3 length: 13 amino acids. Germline loops: CDR1 LNHDA, CDR2 SQIVND (reference sequence). The CDR3 DNA reads as TGTGCCAGTAGTATAGGAGCGACCTACGAGCAGTACTTC. Its protein product is CASSIGATYEQYF.

The chain couples TRBV5-6 to TRBJ1-2, with a weak D call TRBD1 (6 bases). This CDR3 is 15 amino acids long. Trimming removed 1 base at V and 8 bases at J, with 18 bases between. Germline CDR1 is SGHDT and CDR2 is YYEEEE. The CDR3 loop is CASSLYTGLLRGYTF. In DNA, the CDR3 is TGTGCCAGCAGCTTGTATACAGGGCTCTTAAGGGGCTACACCTTC.

CDR3 in DNA: TGTGCCAGTAGTATCCCAGGGCCCACTGGAAACACCATATATTTT. Its protein is CASSIPGPTGNTIYF. This chain links TRBV19 with TRBJ1-3, with D perhaps TRBD1 (5 bases). The CDR3 length is 15 residues. Germline assignment: CDR1 LNHDA and CDR2 SQIVND (reference sequence). Between the trimmed V and J ends, which lost 3 bases and 2 bases, there was a span of 11 bases. The full variable domain, in which reference TRBV19 and TRBJ1-3 provide the parts outside the CDR3, is DGGITQSPKYLFRKEGQNVTLSCEQNLNHDAMYWYRQDPGQGLRLIYYSQIVNDFQKGDIAEGYSVSREKKESFPLTVTSAQKNPTAFYLCASSIPGPTGNTIYFGEGSWLTVV.

The gene calls are TRBV5-6 and TRBJ1-2; D gene uncertain. Germline-derived CDR1 and CDR2 are SGHDT and YYEEEE. The V end was cut by 3 bases, the J end by 6 bases, with 15 bases between. The CDR3 is 14 amino acids. In DNA, the CDR3 is TGTGCCAGCAGCTCCGGACTGAATGGCGATGGCTACACCTTC. Protein sequence: CASSSGLNGDGYTF. The whole variable domain, filled in from reference TRBV5-6 and TRBJ1-2, reads DAGVTQSPTHLIKTRGQQVTLRCSPKSGHDTVSWYQQALGQGPQFIFQYYEEEERQRGNFPDRFSGHQFPNYSSELNVNALLLGDSALYLCASSSGLNGDGYTFGSGTRLTVV.

This clone was detected only a few times. The chain combines TRBV18 with TRBJ2-7; D not certain. Germline CDR1 KGHSH, CDR2 LQKENI. The CDR3 length is 13 residues. V gave up 3 bases and J gave up 0 bases, with 6 bases separating them. The CDR3 nucleotides read TGTGCCAGCTCACCCGGGTTCTCCTACGAGCAGTACTTC. Amino acid sequence: CASSPGFSYEQYF.

The chain recombines TRBV7-2 with TRBJ2-4; 12 bases are a match to TRBD2. Looked up from germline, CDR1 is SGHTA and CDR2 is FQGNSA. The J segment lost 6 bases and the V segment lost 9 bases, leaving 18 bases of the junction unmatched. CDR3 length equals 18 residues. CDR3 sequence reads: CASVLLASGRAELNIQYF. The CDR3 DNA reads TGTGCCAGTGTTCTTCTGGCTAGCGGGAGGGCCGAACTAAACATTCAGTACTTC.

In the case of this clone: Other DNA sequences within the sample encode an identical CDR3. V usage is TRBV6-5 and J usage is TRBJ2-3, with D tentatively TRBD1 (6 bases). This CDR3 region has 13 residues. Germline-derived CDR1 and CDR2 are MNHEY and SVGAGI. V was shortened by 6 bases and J by 4 bases, with 11 bases between the two germline ends. CDR3: CASRLQGPDTQYF. Here the CDR3 DNA reads TGTGCCAGCAGGTTACAGGGTCCAGATACGCAGTATTTT.

This chain connects TRBV20-1 to TRBJ2-7; D ambiguous. Germline V gene data show CDR1 as DFQATT and CDR2 as SNEGSKA (reference sequence). The CDR3 contains 12 residues. V was trimmed by 3 bases and J by 6 bases, leaving 12 bases between them. CDR3 nucleotides: TGCAGTGCTAGTCTCCTAGGTTCCGAGCAGTACTTC. It encodes CSASLLGSEQYF.

This chain joins TRBV30 and TRBJ2-1; D is unclear. V was cut by 5 bases and J by 1 base, with 12 bases left in between. The CDR3 spans 14 residues. CDR1 and CDR2 from the germline V gene are GTSNPN and SVGIG (reference sequence). Here the CDR3 DNA reads TGTGCCTGGGAGGTCTCGGAGTCCTACAATGAGCAGTTCTTC. Encoded protein: CAWEVSESYNEQFF.

The chain combines TRBV5-1 with TRBJ2-1; 9 nucleotides align to TRBD1. Germline V lookup: CDR1 SGHRS, CDR2 YFSETQ. CDR3 length equals 15 residues. The V gene end was trimmed by 2 bases and the J gene end by 8 bases; junction bases not matched to a gene: 8. The CDR3 is CASSLGTGIPHEQFF. The CDR3 DNA sequence: TGCGCCAGCAGCTTAGGGACAGGGATCCCCCATGAGCAGTTCTTC.